The 14 T cell receptor beta chains presented below share a single source sample, sequenced in a study of blood T cell repertoires in COVID-19. Data came from immunoSEQ multiplex PCR; TCRdb stores just in-frame clones and leaves some out. The data show about 94,000 clones, roughly 70% seen once. The sample taken for sequencing was peripheral blood. The receptors derive from a man in his sixties or seventies with COVID-19, enrolled during active disease.

The rearrangement links TRBV5-1 to TRBJ2-7, with 7 bases lining up with TRBD1. Trimming cost V 4 bases and J 7 bases; bases outside gene matches: 11. The CDR3 runs to 14 residues. Germline V gene lookup returns CDR1 SGHRS and CDR2 YFSETQ. CDR3 coding DNA: TGCGCCAGCAGCATAGAACAGGGGATGGAGGAGCAGTACTTC. It is translated as CASSIEQGMEEQYF.

V and J are TRBV6-5 and TRBJ2-7, with D tentatively TRBD1 (5 bases). Trimming left V 4 bases short and J 4 bases short, with 11 bases between. The CDR3 extends over 13 amino acids. Germline CDR1 and CDR2: MNHEY and SVGAGI. This CDR3 reads CASSSHHRYEQYF. For the CDR3, the DNA is TGTGCCAGCAGTTCCCATCACAGGTACGAGCAGTACTTC.

The CDR3 bases are TGTGCCACCAGCATGGAGGGGTCGATCGGAAACACCATATATTTT. This codes for CATSMEGSIGNTIYF. This rearrangement joins TRBV15 to TRBJ1-3, with D possibly matching TRBD1 (5 bases). The CDR3 spans 15 residues. V lost 4 bases and J lost 4, with 14 bases in between. CDR1 LNHNV and CDR2 YYDKDF come from the germline V gene (reference sequence). The whole variable domain, filled in from reference TRBV15 and TRBJ1-3, reads DAMVIQNPRYQVTQFGKPVTLSCSQTLNHNVMYWYQQKSSQAPKLLFHYYDKDFNNEADTPDNFQSRRPNTSFCFLDIRSPGLGDTAMYLCATSMEGSIGNTIYFGEGSWLTVV.

The rearrangement links TRBV23-1 to TRBJ2-4, with 14 bases fitting TRBD2. TRBV23-1 is an ORF, with its function uncertain. V lost 7 bases to trimming and J lost 1 base; unmatched junction nucleotides: 12. The CDR3 length is 19 residues. The CDR3 DNA sequence: TGCGCCAGCACCTCTTCCGGGACTAGCGGGAGAGGGGCCAAAAACATTCAGTACTTC. Its protein product is CASTSSGTSGRGAKNIQYF.

The chain has TRBV7-2 and TRBJ2-2; D may be TRBD1 (6 bases). Germline CDR1 and CDR2: SGHTA and FQGNSA. Trimming took 7 bases from V and 7 from J, leaving 10 bases between them. This CDR3 has 12 amino acids. In nucleotides, the CDR3 is TGTGCCAGCAAAACAGGGATCGGGGAGCTGTTTTTT. This sequence encodes CASKTGIGELFF.

This chain connects TRBV13 to TRBJ2-1; 13 bases match TRBD2. Germline loops: CDR1 PRHDT, CDR2 FYEKMQ (reference sequence). The V segment lost 0 bases and the J segment 0 bases; nucleotides outside the gene matches: 11. There are 21 residues in the CDR3. CDR3 coding DNA: TGTGCCAGCAGCTTAGGAGGACTAGCGGGAGTATTCCTGAGCTCCTACAATGAGCAGTTCTTC. Its protein product is CASSLGGLAGVFLSSYNEQFF.

The V gene is TRBV30, the J gene TRBJ2-7, with TRBD2 matching 8 bases. V lost 0 bases, J lost 6 bases, and 16 bases stayed unmatched. CDR3 length: 17 amino acids. Germline loops: CDR1 GTSNPN, CDR2 SVGIG (reference sequence). In DNA, the CDR3 is TGTGCCTGGAGTGTAAAGGGCTTATTGGAGGCGGGAGGCGAGCAGTACTTC. Translating it yields CAWSVKGLLEAGGEQYF.

This clone came up a few times. The chain couples TRBV12-3 or TRBV12-4 to TRBJ2-2; TRBD1 might be the D (5 bases). The V end lost 6 bases, the J end lost 5 bases, and 10 bases lay between the germline ends. CDR3 size: 13 residues. CDR3 residues: CASRAQETGELFF. The DNA for the CDR3 is TGTGCCAGCAGGGCACAGGAAACCGGGGAGCTGTTTTTT.

V gene TRBV7-2 combines with J gene TRBJ2-2, with 11 nucleotides matching TRBD2. Per the germline V gene, CDR1 is SGHTA and CDR2 is FQGNSA. This CDR3 has 15 residues. J gave up 5 bases and V 10 bases, and 9 bases lay outside the gene matches. This CDR3 is CATRPRLAGTGELFF. The CDR3 DNA sequence: TGTGCCACCAGACCACGACTAGCGGGAACCGGGGAGCTGTTTTTT. Looking up the rest from reference TRBV7-2 and TRBJ2-2 gives the full variable domain: GAGVSQSPSNKVTEKGKDVELRCDPISGHTALYWYRQSLGQGLEFLIYFQGNSAPDKSGLPSDRFSAERTGGSVSTLTIQRTQQEDSAVYLCATRPRLAGTGELFFGEGSRLTVL.

The V gene is TRBV5-1, the J gene TRBJ1-1, with D hard to call. Germline assignment: CDR1 SGHRS and CDR2 YFSETQ. Trimming pared 4 bases from V and 3 bases from J, leaving 13 bases between. The length of the CDR3 is 14 residues. The CDR3 DNA sequence: TGCGCCAGCAGCCCCAGTGGTCAGGACACTGAAGCTTTCTTT. As protein: CASSPSGQDTEAFF. The complete variable domain, with remaining parts taken from reference TRBV5-1 and TRBJ1-1, reads KAGVTQTPRYLIKTRGQQVTLSCSPISGHRSVSWYQQTPGQGLQFLFEYFSETQRNKGNFPGRFSGRQFSNSRSEMNVSTLELGDSALYLCASSPSGQDTEAFFGQGTRLTVV.

V usage is TRBV21-1 and J usage is TRBJ2-1; the table gives TRBD2 as D, unverified against the DNA. TRBV21-1 represents a pseudogene. The CDR3 has 18 residues. CDR3 protein: CASSMGAGVDFTYNEQFF. CDR3 nucleotide sequence: TGTGCCAGCAGCATGGGGGCGGGAGTCGACTTCACCTACAATGAGCAGTTCTTC.

There are a few counts of this clone. The chain combines TRBV2 with TRBJ2-7; TRBD2 agrees at 7 bases. J was trimmed by 4 bases and V by 5 bases; bases with no gene match: 11. Germline loops: CDR1 SNHLY, CDR2 FYNNEI. The CDR3 has 15 amino acids. The CDR3 sequence: CASSFFGGGSYEQYF. CDR3 DNA: TGTGCCAGCAGTTTTTTTGGCGGGGGATCTTACGAGCAGTACTTC.

J is TRBJ1-3 and V is TRBV6-2 or TRBV6-3; a weak D match, TRBD1 (6 bases). Germline V gives CDR1 MNHEY, CDR2 SVGEGT. The CDR3 sequence is 15 residues long. The ends were cut back, 2 bases at V and 3 bases at J, with 11 bases in the middle. This chain's CDR3 is CASSYAGADGNTIYF. The DNA for the CDR3 is TGTGCCAGCAGTTACGCGGGGGCCGATGGAAACACCATATATTTT.

This clone appeared once. The V call is TRBV5-1, the J call TRBJ1-1; TRBD1 is a possible D gene (5 bases). This CDR3 comprises 18 residues. Per the germline V gene, CDR1 is SGHRS and CDR2 is YFSETQ. The V and J ends lost 0 bases and 0 bases respectively, with 18 bases between them. This chain's CDR3 is CASSLDLGHSAMNTEAFF. CDR3 sequence (DNA): TGCGCCAGCAGCTTGGATTTAGGACACAGCGCAATGAACACTGAAGCTTTCTTT. Together with reference TRBV5-1 and TRBJ1-1, the CDR3 gives the full variable domain: KAGVTQTPRYLIKTRGQQVTLSCSPISGHRSVSWYQQTPGQGLQFLFEYFSETQRNKGNFPGRFSGRQFSNSRSEMNVSTLELGDSALYLCASSLDLGHSAMNTEAFFGQGTRLTVV.